Listed below are T cell receptor beta chains from one sample, sequenced in a study of blood T cell repertoires in COVID-19. Clones were sequenced by immunoSEQ multiplex PCR, and TCRdb holds only the in-frame ones, with some missing. The data contain approximately 98,000 clones, over 70% of them singletons. The sample was peripheral blood. The receptors here all came from a man aged 55 to 70 with acute or convalescent COVID-19. Both conserved end residues are part of each CDR3. Fields, in order: J gene, D gene, V gene, CDR3 protein, CDR3 DNA. The D gene is left open where the match is weak.

J gene: TRBJ1-2; D gene: NA; V gene: TRBV12-3/TRBV12-4; CDR3 protein: CASREGQTGYTF; CDR3 DNA: TGTGCCAGCAGGGAGGGTCAAACTGGCTACACCTTC
J gene: TRBJ1-1; D gene: TRBD1; V gene: TRBV6-5; CDR3 protein: CASRPGGWNTEAFF; CDR3 DNA: TGTGCCAGCAGGCCAGGGGGCTGGAACACTGAAGCTTTCTTT
J gene: TRBJ1-2; D gene: NA; V gene: TRBV9; CDR3 protein: CASSVRAQGKGYTF; CDR3 DNA: TGTGCCAGCAGCGTTAGGGCCCAGGGGAAAGGCTACACCTTC
J gene: TRBJ1-1; D gene: TRBD1; V gene: TRBV7-8; CDR3 protein: CASSLGGQPMNTEAFF; CDR3 DNA: TGTGCCAGCAGCTTAGGGGGACAGCCGATGAACACTGAAGCTTTCTTT
J gene: TRBJ2-5; D gene: NA; V gene: TRBV4-1; CDR3 protein: CASSQVIQETQYF; CDR3 DNA: TGCGCCAGCAGCCAAGTCATCCAAGAGACCCAGTACTTC
J gene: TRBJ1-4; D gene: TRBD1; V gene: TRBV6-5; CDR3 protein: CASSSGQGTYNEKLFF; CDR3 DNA: TGTGCCAGCAGTTCGGGACAGGGAACATATAATGAAAAACTGTTTTTT
J gene: TRBJ2-1; D gene: TRBD1; V gene: TRBV5-8; CDR3 protein: CASSHTGGREQFF; CDR3 DNA: TGTGCCAGCAGCCATACAGGGGGCAGGGAGCAGTTCTTC
J gene: TRBJ1-3; D gene: NA; V gene: TRBV10-3; CDR3 protein: CATRAGENTIYF; CDR3 DNA: TGTGCCACGAGGGCAGGGGAAAACACCATATATTTT
J gene: TRBJ1-2; D gene: TRBD1; V gene: TRBV7-2; CDR3 protein: CASSLATGNNYGYTF; CDR3 DNA: TGTGCCAGCAGCTTAGCGACAGGGAATAACTATGGCTACACCTTC
J gene: TRBJ2-1; D gene: NA; V gene: TRBV5-6; CDR3 protein: CASSLGYGSSYNEQFF; CDR3 DNA: TGTGCCAGCAGCTTGGGATACGGGAGCTCCTACAATGAGCAGTTCTTC
J gene: TRBJ1-2; D gene: TRBD1; V gene: TRBV4-3; CDR3 protein: CASSYSGTGVGYGYTF; CDR3 DNA: TGCGCCAGCAGCTATTCCGGGACAGGGGTCGGCTATGGCTACACCTTC
J gene: TRBJ2-6; D gene: TRBD1; V gene: TRBV19; CDR3 protein: CASSSRDRGSGGANVLTF; CDR3 DNA: TGTGCCAGTAGTAGCCGGGACAGGGGTAGTGGCGGGGCCAACGTCCTGACTTTC
J gene: TRBJ1-2; D gene: NA; V gene: TRBV6-5; CDR3 protein: CASSYSIGQGYGYTF; CDR3 DNA: TGTGCCAGCAGTTACTCGATAGGGCAGGGCTATGGCTACACCTTC
J gene: TRBJ1-1; D gene: TRBD1; V gene: TRBV5-8; CDR3 protein: CASSSGQVLLNTEAFF; CDR3 DNA: TGTGCCAGCAGCTCGGGACAGGTACTCCTGAACACTGAAGCTTTCTTT